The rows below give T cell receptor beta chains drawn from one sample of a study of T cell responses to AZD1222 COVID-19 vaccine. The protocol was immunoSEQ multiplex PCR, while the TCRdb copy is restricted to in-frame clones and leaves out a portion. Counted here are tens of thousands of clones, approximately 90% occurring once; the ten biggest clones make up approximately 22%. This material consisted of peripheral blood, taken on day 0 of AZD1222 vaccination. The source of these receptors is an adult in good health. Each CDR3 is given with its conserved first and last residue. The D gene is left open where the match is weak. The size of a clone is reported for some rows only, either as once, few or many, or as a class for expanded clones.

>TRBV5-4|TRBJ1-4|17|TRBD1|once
TGTGCCAGCAGCCCCGGACAGGGGGCTTATCAGAATGAAAAACTGTTTTTT
CASSPGQGAYQNEKLFF
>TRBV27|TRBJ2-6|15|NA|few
TGTGCCAGCAGTTTAACCGGGACTGGGGCCAACGTCCTGACTTTC
CASSLTGTGANVLTF
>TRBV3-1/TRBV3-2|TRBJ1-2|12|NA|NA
TGTGCCAGCAGCCAGGGGGCAGGTGGCTACACCTTC
CASSQGAGGYTF
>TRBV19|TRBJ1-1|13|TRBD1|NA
TGTGCCAGTACCAGAGGGACAGCCGGAGGAGCTTTCTTT
CASTRGTAGGAFF
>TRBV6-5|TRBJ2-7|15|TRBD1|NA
TGTGCCAGCAGTTACTCGTTACAGGGGTCCTACGAGCAGTACTTC
CASSYSLQGSYEQYF
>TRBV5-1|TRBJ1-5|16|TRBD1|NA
TGCGCCAGCAGCTTGGGCCTCAGGGGGGATCTCGGAGCCCAGCATTTT
CASSLGLRGDLGAQHF
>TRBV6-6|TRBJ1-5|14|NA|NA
TGTGCCAGCAGTTACCCCGAAGTCAATCAGCCCCAGCATTTT
CASSYPEVNQPQHF
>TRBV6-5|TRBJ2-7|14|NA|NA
TGTGCCAGCAGTTACGCGGACAGCTCCTACGAGCAGTACTTC
CASSYADSSYEQYF
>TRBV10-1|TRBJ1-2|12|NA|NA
TGCGCCAGCAGTGGGTGGGGCTATGGCTACACCTTC
CASSGWGYGYTF
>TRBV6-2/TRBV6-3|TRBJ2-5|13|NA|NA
TGTGCCAGCAACCCCCCTAGCCGAGAGACCCAGTACTTC
CASNPPSRETQYF
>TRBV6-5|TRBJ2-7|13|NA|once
TGTGCCAGCAGTTACTCGTACTCCTACGAGCAGTACTTC
CASSYSYSYEQYF
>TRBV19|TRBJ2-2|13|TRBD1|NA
TGTGCCAGTAGAAAACAGGGGGCCGGGGAGCTGTTTTTT
CASRKQGAGELFF
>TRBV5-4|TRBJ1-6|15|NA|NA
TGTGCCAGCAGCTTTGAACAGAACTATAATTCACCCCTCCACTTT
CASSFEQNYNSPLHF
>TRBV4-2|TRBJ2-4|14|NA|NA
TGTGCCAGCAGCCCGTTGGGGACCAAAAACATTCAGTACTTC
CASSPLGTKNIQYF
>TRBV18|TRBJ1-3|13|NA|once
TGTGCCAGCTCACCAGGGGACGGAGCCACCATATATTTT
CASSPGDGATIYF
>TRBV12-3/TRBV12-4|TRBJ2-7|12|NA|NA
TGTGCCAGCAGCCGTCCCCTTGGCGAGCAGTACTTC
CASSRPLGEQYF
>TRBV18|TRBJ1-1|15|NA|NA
TGTGCCAGCTCGCCCTATGGGGCAGGCCCGAGTGTAGCTTTCTTT
CASSPYGAGPSVAFF
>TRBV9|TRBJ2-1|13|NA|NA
TGTGCCAGCAGCGTAGCTGGAATGAATGAGCAGTTCTTC
CASSVAGMNEQFF
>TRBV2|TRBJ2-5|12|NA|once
TGTGCCAGCACTAGGGTGGGGGAGACCCAGTACTTC
CASTRVGETQYF
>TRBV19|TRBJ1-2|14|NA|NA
TGTGCCAGTAGTATTGGTGGGGGTATCTATGGCTACACCTTC
CASSIGGGIYGYTF
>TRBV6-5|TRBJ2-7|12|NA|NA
NA
CASFGGGAFRYF
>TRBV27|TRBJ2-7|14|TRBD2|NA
TGTGCCAGCAGGCCCTTGGGGGGGTCCTACGAGCAGTACTTC
CASRPLGGSYEQYF
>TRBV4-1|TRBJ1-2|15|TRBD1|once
TGCGCCAGCAGCCAGGGACAGGGGGTTAACTATGGCTACACCTTC
CASSQGQGVNYGYTF
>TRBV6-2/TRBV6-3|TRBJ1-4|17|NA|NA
TGTGCCAGCAGCCGATTCCGACAGACTTCGACTAATGAAAAACTGTTTTTT
CASSRFRQTSTNEKLFF
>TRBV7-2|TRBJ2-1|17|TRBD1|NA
TGTGCCAGCAGCTTAGGATTAGTGTCACAGGGGGCTAATGAGCAGTTCTTC
CASSLGLVSQGANEQFF
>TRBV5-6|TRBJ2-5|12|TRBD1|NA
TGTGCCAGTTTGACAGGGGGAGAGACCCAGTACTTC
CASLTGGETQYF
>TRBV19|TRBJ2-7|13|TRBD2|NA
TGTGCCAGTAGTGGGGACTATGCCTACGAGCAGTACTTC
CASSGDYAYEQYF
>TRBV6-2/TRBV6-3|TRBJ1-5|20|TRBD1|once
TGTGCCAGCAGTTACGCTATCCTGGGACAGCCCCTTTATAGCAATCAGCCCCAGCATTTT
CASSYAILGQPLYSNQPQHF
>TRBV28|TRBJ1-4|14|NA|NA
TGTGCCGTTGGGGGGGCTTCTACTAATGAAAAACTGTTTTTT
CAVGGASTNEKLFF
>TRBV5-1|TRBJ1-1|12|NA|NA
TGCGCCAGCAGCTTGGCCAGCACTGAAGCTTTCTTT
CASSLASTEAFF
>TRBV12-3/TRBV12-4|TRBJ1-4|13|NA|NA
TGTGCCAGCAGTTTTCACGGGAATGAAAAACTGTTTTTT
CASSFHGNEKLFF
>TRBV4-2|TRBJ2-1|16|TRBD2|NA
TGTGCCAGCAGCCCGGGACTAGCGGGGCCCTACAATGAGCAGTTCTTC
CASSPGLAGPYNEQFF
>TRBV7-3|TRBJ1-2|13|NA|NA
TGTGCCAGCAGCTTAGGTTCGGGTTACGGCTACACCTTC
CASSLGSGYGYTF
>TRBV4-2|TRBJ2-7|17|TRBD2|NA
TGTGCCAGCAGCCAAGTAGCGGGGGGCGGACTTACCTACGAGCAGTACTTC
CASSQVAGGGLTYEQYF
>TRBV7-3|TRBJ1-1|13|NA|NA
TGTGCCAGCAGCTCCGCGAATGGCGCTGAAGCTTTCTTT
CASSSANGAEAFF
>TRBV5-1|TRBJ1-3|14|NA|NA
TGCGCCAGCAGCGCTCGGGGGTCTGGAAACACCATATATTTT
CASSARGSGNTIYF
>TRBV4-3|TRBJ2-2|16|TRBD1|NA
TGCGCCAGCAGCCTCGGGACAGGGGGCAACACCGGGGAGCTGTTTTTT
CASSLGTGGNTGELFF
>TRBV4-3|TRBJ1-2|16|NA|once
TGCGCCAGCAGCCGAGACGCCGGGGGCACTAACTATGGCTACACCTTC
CASSRDAGGTNYGYTF
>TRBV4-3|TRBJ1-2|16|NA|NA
TGCGCCAGCAGCCAACATGACCTACCGGGGCCGTATGGCTACACCTTC
CASSQHDLPGPYGYTF
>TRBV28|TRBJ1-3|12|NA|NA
TGTGCCAGCAGTTTGAGGGGAAACACCATATATTTT
CASSLRGNTIYF